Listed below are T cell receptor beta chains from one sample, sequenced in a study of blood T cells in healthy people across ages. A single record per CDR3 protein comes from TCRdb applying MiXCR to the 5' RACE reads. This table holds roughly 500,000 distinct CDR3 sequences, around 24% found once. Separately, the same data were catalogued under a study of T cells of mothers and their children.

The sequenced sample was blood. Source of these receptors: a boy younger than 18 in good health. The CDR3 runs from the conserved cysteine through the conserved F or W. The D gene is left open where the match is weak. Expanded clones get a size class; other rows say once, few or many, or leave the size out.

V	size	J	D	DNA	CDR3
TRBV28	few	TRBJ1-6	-	TGTGCCAGCAGTTTGTCGGTACAGGGAGGTCCCATAATCTCCTATAATTCACCCCTCCACTTT	CASSLSVQGGPIISYNSPLHF
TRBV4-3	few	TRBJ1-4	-	TGCGCCAGCAGCCAAGAAGGGCCGAGGGGTGAAAAACTGTTTTTT	CASSQEGPRGEKLFF
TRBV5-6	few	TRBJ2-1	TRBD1	TGTGCCAGCAGCTTGGAAGTGCGACAGGGGGCGGATGAGCAGTTCTTC	CASSLEVRQGADEQFF
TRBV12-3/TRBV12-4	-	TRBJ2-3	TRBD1	TGTGCCAGCAGTACCCGGGACAGCGCTATCCAGACATCGGATACGCAGTATTTT	CASSTRDSAIQTSDTQYF
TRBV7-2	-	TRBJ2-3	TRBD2	TGTGCCAGCAGCTTACCCAGCGGGAGTCGTGATACGCAGTATTTT	CASSLPSGSRDTQYF
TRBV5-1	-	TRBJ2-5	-	TGCGCCAGCAGCTTGGGGACGCCCAAGGATAGAAGATACTTC	CASSLGTPKDRRYF
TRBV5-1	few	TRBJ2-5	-	TGCGCCAGCAGCTCCACTTCCCCACCGCGAGAGACCCAGTACTTC	CASSSTSPPRETQYF
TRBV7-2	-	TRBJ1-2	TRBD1	TGTGCCAGCAGCTTCCCGGGACAGGGGGCCTATGGCTACACCTTC	CASSFPGQGAYGYTF
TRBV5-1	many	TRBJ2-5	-	TGCGCCAGCAGCGGTGACAAGTGGGGCTTCCAAGAGACCCAGTACTTC	CASSGDKWGFQETQYF
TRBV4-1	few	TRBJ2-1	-	TGCGCCAGCAGCGTCCGGGACCGGGGAGATGAGCAGTTCTTC	CASSVRDRGDEQFF
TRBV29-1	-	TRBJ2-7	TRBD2	TGCAGCGTTGATGCGGGGGCCTACGAGCAGTACTTC	CSVDAGAYEQYF
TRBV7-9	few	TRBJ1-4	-	TGTGCCAGCAGCTCCCATCTGGGCTCTAATGAAAAACTGTTTTTT	CASSSHLGSNEKLFF
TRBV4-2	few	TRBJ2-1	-	TGTGCCAGCAGCCGGATAGCGGAAAGCTCCTACAATGAGCAGTTCTTC	CASSRIAESSYNEQFF
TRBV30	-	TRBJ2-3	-	TGTGCCTGGCAAAGCAAGAGCACAGATACGCAGTATTTT	CAWQSKSTDTQYF
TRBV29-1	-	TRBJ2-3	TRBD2	TGCAGCGTTGAGGGGACTAGACTCTTTGCAGATACGCAGTATTTT	CSVEGTRLFADTQYF
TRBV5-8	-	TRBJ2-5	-	TGTGCCAGCAGCCAGGGGTTGAAGGGGCGCGGAGAGACCCAGTACTTC	CASSQGLKGRGETQYF
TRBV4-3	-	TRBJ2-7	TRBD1	TGCGCCAGCAGCCAAGTTGGGACAGGGGACGAGCAGTACTTC	CASSQVGTGDEQYF
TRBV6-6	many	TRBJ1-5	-	TGTGCCAGCAGTTGGGAGGGGGGCGGCAATCAGCCCCAGCATTTT	CASSWEGGGNQPQHF
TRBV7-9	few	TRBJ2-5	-	TGTGCCAGCAGCACCGATCGGGAGCGGCAAGAGACCCAGTACTTC	CASSTDRERQETQYF
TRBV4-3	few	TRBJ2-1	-	TGCGCCAGCAGCCAAGATCTCCCCTACGGGGTTAGATCCTACAATGAGCAGTTCTTC	CASSQDLPYGVRSYNEQFF
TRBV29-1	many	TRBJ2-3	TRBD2	TGCAGCGTTCCTACTAGCGGGAGCCCAGATACGCAGTATTTT	CSVPTSGSPDTQYF
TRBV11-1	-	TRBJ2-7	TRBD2	TGTGCCAGCAGCCCCCAGACTAGCGGGGGGTTCATATACGAGCAGTACTTC	CASSPQTSGGFIYEQYF
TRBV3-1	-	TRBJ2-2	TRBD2	TGTGCCAGCAGCCAAGTTGATGTCTTAGCGGGGCTCACCGGGGAGCTGTTTTTT	CASSQVDVLAGLTGELFF
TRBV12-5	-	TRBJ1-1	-	TGTGCTAGTGGTTTGGTCAGGGGAGAAGCTTTCTTT	CASGLVRGEAFF
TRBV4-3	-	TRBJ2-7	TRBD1	TGCGCCAGCAGCAAGGACAGGTTCAGTAGCTCCTACGAGCAGTACTTC	CASSKDRFSSSYEQYF
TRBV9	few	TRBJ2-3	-	TGCGCCAGCAGCCCAAGGGGCGATACGCAGTATTTT	CASSPRGDTQYF
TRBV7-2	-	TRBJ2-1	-	TGTGCCAGCAGCTTCGCGGACATCTACAATGAGCAGTTCTTC	CASSFADIYNEQFF
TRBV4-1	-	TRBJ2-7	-	TGCGCCAGCAGCCATCCAGGGTTCTACTACGAGCAGTACTTC	CASSHPGFYYEQYF
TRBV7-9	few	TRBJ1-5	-	TGTGCCAGCAGCTTAGATCAGGGTGGTTATCAGCCCCAGCATTTT	CASSLDQGGYQPQHF
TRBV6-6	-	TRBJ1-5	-	TGTGCCAGCAGTTACTCGACAGACCTTGGGCAGCCCCAGCATTTT	CASSYSTDLGQPQHF
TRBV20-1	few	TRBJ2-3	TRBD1	TGCAGTGCTTTACAGGGGGCTACAGATACGCAGTATTTT	CSALQGATDTQYF
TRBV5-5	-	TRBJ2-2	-	TGTGCCAGCAGCTTTAGAGAACGGGACACCGGGGAGCTGTTTTTT	CASSFRERDTGELFF
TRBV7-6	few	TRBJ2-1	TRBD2	TGTGCCAGCAGCTCCTTGGGTAGCGGGGGTAGCTCCTACAATGAGCAGTTCTTC	CASSSLGSGGSSYNEQFF
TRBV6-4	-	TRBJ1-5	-	TGTGCCAGCAGTGACTCCGCAGGCGGTCAGCCCCAGCATTTT	CASSDSAGGQPQHF
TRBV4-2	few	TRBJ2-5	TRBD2	TGTGCCAGCAGCCAAGGGGATGCTAGCGGGAGCCAAGAGACCCAGTACTTC	CASSQGDASGSQETQYF
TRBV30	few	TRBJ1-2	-	TGTGCCTGGAGTGTAGGCTATGGCTACACCTTC	CAWSVGYGYTF
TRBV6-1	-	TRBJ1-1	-	TGTGCCAGCAGTGGGGGGGCGCGGAACACTGAAGCTTTCTTT	CASSGGARNTEAFF
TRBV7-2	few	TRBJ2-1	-	TGTGCCAGCAGCTTAACTTACAGGGTAACTTACAATGAGCAGTTCTTC	CASSLTYRVTYNEQFF